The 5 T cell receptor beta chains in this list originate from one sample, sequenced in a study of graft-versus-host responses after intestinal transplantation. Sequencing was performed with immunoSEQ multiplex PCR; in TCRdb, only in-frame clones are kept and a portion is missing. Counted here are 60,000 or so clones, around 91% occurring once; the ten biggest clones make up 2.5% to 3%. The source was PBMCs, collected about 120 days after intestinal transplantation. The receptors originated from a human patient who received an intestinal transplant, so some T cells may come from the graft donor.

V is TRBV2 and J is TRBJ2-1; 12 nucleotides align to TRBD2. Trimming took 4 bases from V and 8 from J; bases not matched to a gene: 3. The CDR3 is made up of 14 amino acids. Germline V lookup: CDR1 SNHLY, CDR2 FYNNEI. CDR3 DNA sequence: TGTGCCAGCAGTGGGCTAGCGGGAGGGGATGAGCAGTTCTTC. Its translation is CASSGLAGGDEQFF.

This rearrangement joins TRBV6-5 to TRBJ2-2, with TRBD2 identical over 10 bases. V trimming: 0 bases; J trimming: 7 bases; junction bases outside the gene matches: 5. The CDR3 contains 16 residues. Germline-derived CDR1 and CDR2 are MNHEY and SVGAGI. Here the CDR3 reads CASSYSLAGAHGELFF. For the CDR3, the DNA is TGTGCCAGCAGTTACTCCCTAGCGGGAGCCCACGGGGAGCTGTTTTTT.

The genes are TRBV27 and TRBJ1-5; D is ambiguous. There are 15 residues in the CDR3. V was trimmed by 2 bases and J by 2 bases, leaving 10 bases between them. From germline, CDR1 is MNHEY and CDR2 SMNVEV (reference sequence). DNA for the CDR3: TGTGCCAGCAGTTTAGCTGGGATTCGCAATCAGCCCCAGCATTTT. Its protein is CASSLAGIRNQPQHF.

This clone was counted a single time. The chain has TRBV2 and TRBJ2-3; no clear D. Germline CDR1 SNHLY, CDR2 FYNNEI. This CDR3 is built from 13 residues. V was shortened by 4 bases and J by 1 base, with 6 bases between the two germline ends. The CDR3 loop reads CASSAGRTDTQYF. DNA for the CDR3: TGTGCCAGCAGTGCTGGGCGCACAGATACGCAGTATTTT.

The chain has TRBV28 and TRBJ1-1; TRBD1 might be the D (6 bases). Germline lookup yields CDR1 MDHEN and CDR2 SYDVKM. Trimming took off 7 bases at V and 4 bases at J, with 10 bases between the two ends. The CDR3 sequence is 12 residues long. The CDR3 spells CASMRGITEAFF. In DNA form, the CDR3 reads TGTGCCAGCATGAGGGGGATCACTGAAGCTTTCTTT.